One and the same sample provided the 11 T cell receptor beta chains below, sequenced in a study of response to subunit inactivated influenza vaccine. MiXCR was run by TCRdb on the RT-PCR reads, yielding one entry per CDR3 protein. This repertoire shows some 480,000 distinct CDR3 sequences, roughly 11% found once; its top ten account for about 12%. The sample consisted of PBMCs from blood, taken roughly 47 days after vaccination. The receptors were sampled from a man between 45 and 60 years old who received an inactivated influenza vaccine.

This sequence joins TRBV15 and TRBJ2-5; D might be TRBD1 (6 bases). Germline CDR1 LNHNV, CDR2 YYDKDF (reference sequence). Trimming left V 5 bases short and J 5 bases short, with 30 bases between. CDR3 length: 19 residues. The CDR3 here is CATSDLSTYSQGRTETQYF. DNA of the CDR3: TGTGCCACCAGCGACCTCTCCACCTATTCTCAGGGGCGCACGGAGACCCAGTACTTC.

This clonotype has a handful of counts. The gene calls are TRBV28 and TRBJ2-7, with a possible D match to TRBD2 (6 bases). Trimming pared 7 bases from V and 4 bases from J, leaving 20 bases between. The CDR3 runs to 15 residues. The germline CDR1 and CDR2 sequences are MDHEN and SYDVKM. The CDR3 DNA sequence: TGTGCCAGCACTAGAGGAGGGGACTTCCGGTACGAGCAGTACTTC. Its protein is CASTRGGDFRYEQYF.

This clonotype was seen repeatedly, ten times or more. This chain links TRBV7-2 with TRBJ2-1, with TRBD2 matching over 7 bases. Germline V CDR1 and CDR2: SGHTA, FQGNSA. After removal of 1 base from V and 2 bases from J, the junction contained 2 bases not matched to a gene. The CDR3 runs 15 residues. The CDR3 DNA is TGTGCCAGCAGCTTAGGGACTAGACCCTACAATGAGCAGTTCTTC. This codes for CASSLGTRPYNEQFF.

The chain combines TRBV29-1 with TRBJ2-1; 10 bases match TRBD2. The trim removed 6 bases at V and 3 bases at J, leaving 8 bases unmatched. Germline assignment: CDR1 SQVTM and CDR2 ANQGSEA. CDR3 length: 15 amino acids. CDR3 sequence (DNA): TGCAGCGTAGGTGCTGGACTAGCGGTCTACAATGAGCAGTTCTTC. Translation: CSVGAGLAVYNEQFF.

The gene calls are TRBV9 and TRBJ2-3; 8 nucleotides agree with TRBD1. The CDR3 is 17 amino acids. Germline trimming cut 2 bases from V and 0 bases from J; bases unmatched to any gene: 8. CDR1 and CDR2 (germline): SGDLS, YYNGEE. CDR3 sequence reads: CASSVEMGQVSTDTQYF. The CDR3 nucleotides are TGTGCCAGCAGCGTCGAGATGGGACAGGTTAGCACAGATACGCAGTATTTT.

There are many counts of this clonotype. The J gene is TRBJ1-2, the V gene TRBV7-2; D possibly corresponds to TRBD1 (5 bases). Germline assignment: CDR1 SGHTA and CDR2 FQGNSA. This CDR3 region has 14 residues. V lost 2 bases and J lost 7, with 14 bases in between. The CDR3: CASSLMDGGSGYTF. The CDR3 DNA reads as TGTGCCAGCAGCTTAATGGACGGGGGAAGTGGCTACACCTTC.

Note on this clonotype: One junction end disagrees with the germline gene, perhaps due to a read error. CDR3 residues: CTSSTGLLGYSGANVLTF. In nucleotides, the CDR3 is TGTACCAGCAGTACGGGACTCCTGGGATACTCTGGGGCCAACGTCCTGACTTTC. The V gene is TRBV7-6, the J gene TRBJ2-6; a possible D gene is TRBD2 (6 bases). Looked up from germline, CDR1 is SGHVS and CDR2 is FNYEAQ. This CDR3 contains 18 residues.

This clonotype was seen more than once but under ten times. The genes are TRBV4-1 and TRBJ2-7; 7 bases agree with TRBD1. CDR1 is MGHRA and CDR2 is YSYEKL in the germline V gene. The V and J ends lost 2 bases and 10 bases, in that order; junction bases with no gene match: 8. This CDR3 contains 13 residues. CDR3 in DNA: TGCGCCAGCAGCCAACCGGGACAGCCATACCAGTACTTC. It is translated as CASSQPGQPYQYF.

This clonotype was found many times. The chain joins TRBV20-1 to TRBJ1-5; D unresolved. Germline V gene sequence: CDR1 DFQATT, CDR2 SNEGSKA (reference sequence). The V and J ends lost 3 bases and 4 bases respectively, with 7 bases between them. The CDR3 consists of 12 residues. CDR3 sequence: CSARTVNQPQHF. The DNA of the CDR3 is TGCAGTGCTAGGACTGTTAATCAGCCCCAGCATTTT.

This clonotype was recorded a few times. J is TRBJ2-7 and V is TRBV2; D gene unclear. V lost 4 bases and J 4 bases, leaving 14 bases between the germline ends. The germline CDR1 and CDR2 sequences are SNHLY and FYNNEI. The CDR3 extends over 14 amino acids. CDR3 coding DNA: TGTGCCAGCAGTGCAATACTTCTAGAATACGAGCAGTACTTC. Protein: CASSAILLEYEQYF.

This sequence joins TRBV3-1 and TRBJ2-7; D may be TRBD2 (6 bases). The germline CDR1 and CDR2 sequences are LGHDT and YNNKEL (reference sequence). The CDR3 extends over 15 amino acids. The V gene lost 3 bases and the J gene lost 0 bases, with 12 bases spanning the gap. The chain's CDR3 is CASSQAGRGSYEQYF. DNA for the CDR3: TGTGCCAGCAGCCAGGCGGGACGGGGCTCCTACGAGCAGTACTTC.